This is a list of T cell receptor beta chains from one sample in a study of cytomegalovirus exposure and HLA in healthy donors. Here immunoSEQ multiplex PCR was the method, and the copy in TCRdb shows in-frame clones only, minus some. The sample gives some 170,000 clones, approximately 80% of which show up once; 1.6% is in the top ten. The specimen sequenced was PBMCs. These receptors originate from a woman between 25 and 40 years old in good health and CMV-seronegative. CDR3s include the opening cysteine and the closing phenylalanine or tryptophan. D genes are given only for firm matches. Some rows mark clone size as missing; the rest say once, few, many or name a class of expanded clone.

J | size | V | D | DNA | CDR3
TRBJ2-1 | NA | TRBV7-2 | NA | TGTGCCAGCAGCGCCTACCAGGGTGACAATGAGCAGTTCTTC | CASSAYQGDNEQFF
TRBJ1-3 | NA | TRBV10-3 | TRBD1 | TGTGCCATCAGAGAACGGGACAGGGATGGGGTAGACACCATATATTTT | CAIRERDRDGVDTIYF
TRBJ1-2 | NA | TRBV6-5 | NA | TGTGCCAGCAGCCCACGAGGCGGGTCTTACACCTTC | CASSPRGGSYTF
TRBJ1-4 | few | TRBV4-2 | NA | TGTGCCAGCAGCCAACTCTCCGTAAATTTAAGGAGGTATGAAAAACTGTTTTTT | CASSQLSVNLRRYEKLFF
TRBJ2-6 | NA | TRBV4-3 | NA | TGCGCCACTTCGGACTATGGGTCGGGGGCCAACGTCCTGACTTTC | CATSDYGSGANVLTF
TRBJ2-1 | NA | TRBV28 | TRBD1 | TGTGCCAGCAGCTTAATGCGCCCGGGACAGGGTGGCGATGAGCAGTTCTTC | CASSLMRPGQGGDEQFF
TRBJ1-1 | NA | TRBV4-3 | NA | TGCGCCAGCAGCCAAGATACAGGACAAGAAGCTTTCTTT | CASSQDTGQEAFF
TRBJ1-1 | NA | TRBV19 | TRBD1 | TGTGCCAGTAGCGACAGGGATACTGAAGCTTTCTTT | CASSDRDTEAFF
TRBJ2-1 | once | TRBV5-1 | TRBD1 | TGCGCCAGCAGCGTTGGACAGGGGAATAATGAGCAGTTCTTC | CASSVGQGNNEQFF
TRBJ2-3 | NA | TRBV13 | TRBD2 | TGTGCCAGCAGCTTACCGGGGCGGGAGGCACGCACAGATACGCAGTATTTT | CASSLPGREARTDTQYF
TRBJ2-7 | few | TRBV27 | TRBD2 | TGTGCCAGCAAGGTTGGGGGGACTAGCGCCTACGAGCAGTACTTC | CASKVGGTSAYEQYF
TRBJ2-2 | NA | TRBV14 | TRBD1 | TGTGCCAGCAGCCAAATTTTTACAGGGGAGACCGGGGAGCTGTTTTTT | CASSQIFTGETGELFF
TRBJ2-7 | NA | TRBV20-1 | NA | TGCAGTGCTAGCCTATCCTACGAGCAGTACTTC | CSASLSYEQYF
TRBJ2-5 | NA | TRBV4-1 | NA | TGCGCCAGCAGCCGAGAGCCCTTCCGGGAAGAAGAGACCCAGTACTTC | CASSREPFREEETQYF
TRBJ2-5 | few | TRBV12-5 | NA | TGTGCTAGTGGTTACACTCAGCGGTACCAAGAGACCCAGTACTTC | CASGYTQRYQETQYF
TRBJ1-2 | NA | TRBV5-4 | TRBD1 | TGTGCCAGCAGTCCCGGACAGGGTTTCTATGGCTACACCTTC | CASSPGQGFYGYTF
TRBJ2-7 | NA | TRBV10-3 | TRBD2 | TGTGCCATCGGGACTAGCGGGGCCTACGAGCAGTACTTC | CAIGTSGAYEQYF
TRBJ1-2 | NA | TRBV7-9 | NA | TGTGCCAGCAGCTTAGTTTCAGGGTTGGAAGGCTACACCTTC | CASSLVSGLEGYTF
TRBJ2-1 | NA | TRBV4-1 | NA | TGCGCCAGCAGCTCACCCAGCGGTGGCTCCTACAATGAGCAGTTCTTC | CASSSPSGGSYNEQFF
TRBJ1-5 | NA | TRBV19 | NA | TGTGCCAGTGGAGGGCGGGCATTCGGCAATCAGCCCCAGCATTTT | CASGGRAFGNQPQHF
TRBJ2-7 | NA | TRBV28 | TRBD2 | TGTGCCAGCGGACTAGCCCACTACGAGCAGTACTTC | CASGLAHYEQYF
TRBJ2-5 | once | TRBV13 | NA | TGTGCCAGCAGCTTTGAAGGGGCGGAGACCCAGTACTTC | CASSFEGAETQYF